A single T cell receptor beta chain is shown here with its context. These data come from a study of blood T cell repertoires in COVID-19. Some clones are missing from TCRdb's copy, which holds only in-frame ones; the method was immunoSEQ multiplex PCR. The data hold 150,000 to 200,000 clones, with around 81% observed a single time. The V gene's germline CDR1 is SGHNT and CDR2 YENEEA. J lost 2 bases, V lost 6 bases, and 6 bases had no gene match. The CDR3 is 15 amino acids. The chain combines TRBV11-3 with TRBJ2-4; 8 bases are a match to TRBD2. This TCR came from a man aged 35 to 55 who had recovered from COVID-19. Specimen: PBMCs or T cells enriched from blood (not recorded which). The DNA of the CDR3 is TGTGCCAGCAGTGTCGGGGGGGCATCCAAAAACATTCAGTACTTC. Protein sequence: CASSVGGASKNIQYF.